The present TCR beta chain was sequenced within a study of CD8+ T cells in alopecia areata. Broader study findings: Shared TCR sequences were less clear between patients than in mice, possibly partly from HLA diversity. It was lesional scalp, especially alopecia totalis/universalis, that showed higher clonality than normal scalp. Tofacitinib yielded significantly lower scalp clonality and fewer expanded CD8+ clones among the top 100.

Stated treatment: oral pan-JAK inhibitor, 5-10 mg twice daily. Those with alopecia areata gave lesional scalp punch biopsies and peripheral blood. TCR sequencing used cDNA made by reverse transcription of extracted RNA. Generated by immunoSEQ multiplex PCR, the TCRdb table keeps only in-frame clones and is missing some. This sample has approximately 210,000 clones, with more than 60% found just once. J lost 12 bases, V lost 4 bases, and 4 bases had no gene match. This CDR3 region has 11 residues. Germline CDR1 is MGHDK and CDR2 is SYGVNS. Turning to this clone: Its antigen is as yet unknown.

Source: CD4+ T cells sorted from blood, taken at roughly week 45, from a patient treated with tofacitinib. The source of this sequence is a human donor with alopecia areata. The V gene is TRBV25-1, the J gene TRBJ1-1; TRBD1 matches at 8 bases. The CDR3 loop is CASSGRQGSFF. The CDR3 DNA is TGTGCCAGCAGTGGACGACAGGGGTCTTTCTTT.